This is a list of T cell receptor beta chains from one sample in a study of T cells after yellow fever vaccination. TCRdb redid the calling of the 5' RACE reads with MiXCR, one entry per CDR3 protein. In the table there are under 600,000 distinct CDR3 sequences, 21% of which are singletons. The starting material was PBMCs, obtained roughly 20 days after the first yellow fever vaccination. Receptor source: a man aged 18 to 29 who received the YFV17D yellow fever vaccine. The CDR3 runs from the conserved cysteine through the conserved F or W. Fields, in order: J gene, V gene, D gene, clone size, CDR3 protein, CDR3 DNA. A D gene is named only where the DNA matches it firmly. Size values are once, few and many counts, or a class for expanded clones, and some rows have none.

>TRBJ1-2|TRBV6-1|TRBD1|.
CASWGQGANYGYTF
TGTGCCAGCTGGGGACAGGGGGCTAACTATGGCTACACCTTC
>TRBJ2-1|TRBV24-1|TRBD1|.
CATATGRNEQFF
TGTGCCACCGCGACAGGGCGTAATGAGCAGTTCTTC
>TRBJ1-4|TRBV7-8|TRBD1|few
CASSRQGNNEKLFF
TGTGCCAGCAGCCGACAGGGGAATAATGAAAAACTGTTTTTT
>TRBJ1-1|TRBV5-1|.|few
CASSLQGVGDTEAFF
TGCGCCAGCAGCTTGCAGGGCGTCGGGGATACTGAAGCTTTCTTT
>TRBJ1-2|TRBV4-3|.|.
CASSQDFLGGADF
TGCGCCAGCAGCCAAGATTTTTTGGGGGGCGCAGACTTC
>TRBJ2-1|TRBV27|TRBD1|.
CASRPGQGDNEQFF
TGTGCCAGCAGACCGGGACAGGGGGACAATGAGCAGTTCTTC
>TRBJ2-2|TRBV7-8|TRBD1|few
CAGRGTGELFF
TGTGCCGGCAGGGGGACCGGGGAGCTGTTTTTT
>TRBJ2-5|TRBV7-2|.|few
CASSLGTANGETQYF
TGTGCCAGCAGCTTAGGGACAGCTAACGGCGAGACCCAGTACTTC
>TRBJ2-5|TRBV11-1|.|few
CASSLWEFRGQETQYF
TGTGCCAGCAGCTTATGGGAGTTCCGGGGCCAAGAGACCCAGTACTTC
>TRBJ1-1|TRBV5-1|.|.
CASSADSRYTEAFF
TGCGCCAGCAGCGCGGACAGTCGCTACACTGAAGCTTTCTTT
>TRBJ2-5|TRBV9|.|few
CASSVAGTGTQYF
TGTGCCAGCAGCGTAGCGGGTACGGGGACCCAGTACTTC
>TRBJ2-3|TRBV7-6|TRBD1|many
CASSLAGTGYTDTQYF
TGTGCCAGCAGCTTAGCGGGGACAGGGTACACAGATACGCAGTATTTT
>TRBJ2-1|TRBV12-3/TRBV12-4|TRBD1|few
CASSTGTGLDNEQFF
TGTGCCAGCAGTACCGGGACAGGTCTGGATAATGAGCAGTTCTTC
>TRBJ1-3|TRBV12-3/TRBV12-4|.|.
CASVVRDLGNTIYF
TGTGCCAGCGTCGTACGTGACCTTGGAAACACCATATATTTT
>TRBJ1-1|TRBV29-1|TRBD1|few
CSVHTTGVGTEAFF
TGCAGCGTCCACACGACAGGGGTAGGAACTGAAGCTTTCTTT
>TRBJ2-5|TRBV7-9|TRBD1|.
CASSQGQWIQETQYF
TGTGCCAGCAGCCAGGGACAGTGGATCCAAGAGACCCAGTACTTC
>TRBJ2-7|TRBV18|.|.
CASSPRGRGPSYEQYF
TGTGCCAGCTCACCGAGAGGGAGGGGGCCATCCTACGAGCAGTACTTC
>TRBJ2-1|TRBV5-6|.|few
CASSLGLGANEQFF
TGTGCCAGCAGCTTGGGACTAGGTGCAAATGAGCAGTTCTTC
>TRBJ2-3|TRBV5-6|.|.
CASSRLVRTDTQYF
TGTGCCAGCAGCCGGCTGGTTCGCACAGATACGCAGTATTTT
>TRBJ1-1|TRBV6-2/TRBV6-3|.|few
CASSDTEAFF
TGTGCCAGCAGTGACACTGAAGCTTTCTTT
>TRBJ2-3|TRBV5-6|.|few
CASSLTGSRSSTDTQYF
TGTGCCAGCAGCTTGACTGGCAGCCGGTCAAGCACAGATACGCAGTATTTT
>TRBJ2-5|TRBV7-9|.|few
CASSLGTAYQETQYF
TGTGCCAGCAGCTTAGGGACCGCCTACCAAGAGACCCAGTACTTC
>TRBJ1-1|TRBV6-5|.|few
CASRQGGEAFF
TGTGCCAGCAGGCAAGGTGGTGAAGCTTTCTTT
>TRBJ2-7|TRBV7-2|.|few
CASSLRRASEGYEQYF
TGTGCCAGCAGCCTCCGCCGGGCTAGCGAGGGCTACGAGCAGTACTTC
>TRBJ1-1|TRBV7-2|.|.
CASSRPIQGRVSTEAFF
TGTGCCAGCAGCCGACCGATCCAGGGGAGAGTGAGCACTGAAGCTTTCTTT
>TRBJ2-5|TRBV25-1|.|few
CASERGETQYF
TGTGCCAGCGAGAGAGGGGAGACCCAGTACTTC
>TRBJ2-2|TRBV7-2|.|.
CASVKQATPNTGELFF
TGTGCCAGCGTGAAACAGGCGACCCCGAACACCGGGGAGCTGTTTTTT
>TRBJ1-4|TRBV4-1|.|.
CASSQDFGDRKLFF
TGCGCCAGCAGCCAAGATTTCGGGGACCGAAAACTGTTTTTT